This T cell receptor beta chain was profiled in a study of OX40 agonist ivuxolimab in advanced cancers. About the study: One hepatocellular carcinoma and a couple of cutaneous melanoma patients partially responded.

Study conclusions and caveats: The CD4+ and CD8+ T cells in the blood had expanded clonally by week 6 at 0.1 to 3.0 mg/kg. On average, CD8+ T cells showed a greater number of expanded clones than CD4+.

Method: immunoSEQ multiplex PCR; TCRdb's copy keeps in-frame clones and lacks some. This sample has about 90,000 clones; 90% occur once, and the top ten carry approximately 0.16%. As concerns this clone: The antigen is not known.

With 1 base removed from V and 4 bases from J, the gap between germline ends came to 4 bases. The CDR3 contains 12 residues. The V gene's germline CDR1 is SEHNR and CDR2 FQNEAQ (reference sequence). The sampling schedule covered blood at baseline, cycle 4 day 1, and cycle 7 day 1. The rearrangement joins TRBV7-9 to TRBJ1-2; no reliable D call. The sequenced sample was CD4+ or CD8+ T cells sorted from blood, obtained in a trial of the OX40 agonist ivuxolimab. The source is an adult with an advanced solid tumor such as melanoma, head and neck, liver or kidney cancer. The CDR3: CASSLDTYGYTF. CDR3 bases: TGTGCCAGCAGCTTAGACACCTATGGCTACACCTTC.